This record concerns one T cell receptor (beta chain) sequence. Original data processing: The assay estimated nucleated cells by amplifying reference gene primers. This table comes from immunoSEQ multiplex PCR, and its TCRdb copy is limited to in-frame clones, with some not included. D and trimming come from the DNA, and the V and J calls and clone size come from that table. Here the sample spans tens of thousands of clones, approximately 91% being singletons. The data were taken from a study of blood T cell repertoires in COVID-19. Looking at the study overall: Acute and convalescent COVID-19 specimens originated in the United States, Italy and Spain. Sources were T cells, B-cell-depleted T cells, or PBMCs; the material itself was cDNA or gDNA.

Germline-derived CDR1 and CDR2 are GTSNPN and SVGIG (reference sequence). Trimming shortened V by 7 bases and J by 10 bases, and 19 bases separated the two germline ends. The CDR3 contains 13 residues. J is TRBJ1-4 and V is TRBV30, with D unresolved. This TCR was sampled from a human donor in a cohort sampled during active COVID-19. Sequenced material: peripheral blood. CDR3 sequence: CASGSLAAAKLFF. In DNA form, the CDR3 reads TGTGCCTCTGGATCCCTCGCGGCGGCAAAACTGTTTTTT.